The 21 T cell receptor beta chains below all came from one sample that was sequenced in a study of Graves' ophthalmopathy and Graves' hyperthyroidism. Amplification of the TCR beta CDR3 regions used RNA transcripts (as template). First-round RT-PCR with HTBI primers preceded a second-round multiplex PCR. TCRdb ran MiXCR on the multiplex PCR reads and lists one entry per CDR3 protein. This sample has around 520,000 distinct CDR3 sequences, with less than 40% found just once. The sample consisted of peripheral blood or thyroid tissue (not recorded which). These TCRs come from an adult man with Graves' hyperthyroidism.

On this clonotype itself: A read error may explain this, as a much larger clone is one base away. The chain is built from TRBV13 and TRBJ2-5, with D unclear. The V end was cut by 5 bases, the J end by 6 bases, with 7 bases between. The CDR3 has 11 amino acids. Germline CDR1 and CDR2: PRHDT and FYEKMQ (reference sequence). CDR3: CASSVAKTQYF. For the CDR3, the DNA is TGTGCCAGCAGCGTTGCGAAGACCCAGTACTTC.

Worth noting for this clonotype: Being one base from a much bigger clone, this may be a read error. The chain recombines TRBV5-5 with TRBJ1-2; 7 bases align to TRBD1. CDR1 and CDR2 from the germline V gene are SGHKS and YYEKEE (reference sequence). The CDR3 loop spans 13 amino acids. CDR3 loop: CASTYDRDYGYAF. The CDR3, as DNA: TGTGCCAGCACCTATGACAGGGACTATGGCTACGCCTTC.

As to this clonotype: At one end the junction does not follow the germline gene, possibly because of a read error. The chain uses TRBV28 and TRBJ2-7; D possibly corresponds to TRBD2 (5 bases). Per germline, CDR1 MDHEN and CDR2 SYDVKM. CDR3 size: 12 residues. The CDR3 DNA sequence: TGTGCCGGCAGTTCCGGGACCTACGAGCAGTACTTC. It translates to CAGSSGTYEQYF. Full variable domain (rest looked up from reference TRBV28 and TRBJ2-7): DVKVTQSSRYLVKRTGEKVFLECVQDMDHENMFWYRQDPGLGLRLIYFSYDVKMKEKGDIPEGYSVSREKKERFSLILESASTNQTSMYLCAGSSGTYEQYFGPGTRLTVT.

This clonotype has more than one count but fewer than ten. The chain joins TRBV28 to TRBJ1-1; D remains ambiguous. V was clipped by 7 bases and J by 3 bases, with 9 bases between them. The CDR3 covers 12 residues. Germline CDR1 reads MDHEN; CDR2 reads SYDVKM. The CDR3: CASIRSDTEAFF. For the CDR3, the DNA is TGTGCCAGCATCCGCTCGGACACTGAAGCTTTCTTT.

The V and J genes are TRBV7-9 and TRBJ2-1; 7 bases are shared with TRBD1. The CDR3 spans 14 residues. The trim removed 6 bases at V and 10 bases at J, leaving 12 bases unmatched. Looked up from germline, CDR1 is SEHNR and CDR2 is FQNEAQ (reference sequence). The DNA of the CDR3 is TGTGCCAGCAGACCCGGGACAGTCGTGTGGGAGCAGTTCTTC. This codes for CASRPGTVVWEQFF.

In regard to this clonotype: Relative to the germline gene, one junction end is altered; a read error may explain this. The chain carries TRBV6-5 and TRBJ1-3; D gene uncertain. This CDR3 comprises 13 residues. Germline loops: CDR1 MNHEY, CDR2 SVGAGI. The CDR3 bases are TGTGCCAGCAGCCGCCGCCCTGGAGACACCATATATTTT. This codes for CASSRRPGDTIYF.

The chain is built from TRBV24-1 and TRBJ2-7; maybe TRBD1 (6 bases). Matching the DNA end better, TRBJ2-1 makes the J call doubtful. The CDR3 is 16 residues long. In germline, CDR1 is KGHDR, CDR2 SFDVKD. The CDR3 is CATSDPGQGRDNEQFF. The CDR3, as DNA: TGTGCCACCAGTGATCCGGGACAAGGTAGGGACAATGAGCAGTTCTTC.

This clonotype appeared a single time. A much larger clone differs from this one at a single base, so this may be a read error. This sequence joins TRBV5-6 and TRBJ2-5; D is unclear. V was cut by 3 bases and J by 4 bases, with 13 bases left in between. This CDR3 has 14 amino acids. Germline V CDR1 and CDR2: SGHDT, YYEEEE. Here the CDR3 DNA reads TGTGCCAGCAGCTCCGGGCCAATTGCAGAGACCCAGTACTTC. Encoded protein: CASSSGPIAETQYF.

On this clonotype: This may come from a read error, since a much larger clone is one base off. CDR3: CSALAVAEETQHF. CDR3 coding DNA: TGCAGCGCCCTAGCGGTAGCCGAAGAGACCCAGCACTTC. This chain joins TRBV29-1 and TRBJ2-5, with TRBD2 matching over 7 bases. CDR1 and CDR2 from the germline V gene are SQVTM and ANQGSEA. The CDR3 consists of 13 residues.

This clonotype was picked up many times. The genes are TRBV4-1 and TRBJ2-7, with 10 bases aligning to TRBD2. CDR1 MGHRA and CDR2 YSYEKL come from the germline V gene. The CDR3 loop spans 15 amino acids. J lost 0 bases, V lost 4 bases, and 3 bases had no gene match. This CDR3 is CASSLGLAASYEQYF. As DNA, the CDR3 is TGCGCCAGCAGCCTCGGACTAGCGGCCTCCTACGAGCAGTACTTC.

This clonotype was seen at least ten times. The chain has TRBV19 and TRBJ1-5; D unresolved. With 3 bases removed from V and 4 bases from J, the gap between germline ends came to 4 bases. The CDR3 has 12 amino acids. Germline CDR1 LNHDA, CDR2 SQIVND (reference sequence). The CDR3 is CASSIVNQPQHF. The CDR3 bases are TGTGCCAGTAGTATCGTGAATCAGCCCCAGCATTTT.

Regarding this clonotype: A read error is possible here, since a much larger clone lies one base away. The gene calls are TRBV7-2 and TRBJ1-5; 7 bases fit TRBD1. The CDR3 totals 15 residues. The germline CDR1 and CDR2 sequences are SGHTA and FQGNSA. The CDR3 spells CASSIEGAGNQLQHF. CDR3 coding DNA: TGTGCCAGCAGCATCGAGGGGGCGGGCAATCAGCTCCAGCATTTT. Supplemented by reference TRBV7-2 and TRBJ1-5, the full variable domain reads GAGVSQSPSNKVTEKGKDVELRCDPISGHTALYWYRQSLGQGLEFLIYFQGNSAPDKSGLPSDRFSAERTGGSVSTLTIQRTQQEDSAVYLCASSIEGAGNQLQHFGDGTRLSIL.

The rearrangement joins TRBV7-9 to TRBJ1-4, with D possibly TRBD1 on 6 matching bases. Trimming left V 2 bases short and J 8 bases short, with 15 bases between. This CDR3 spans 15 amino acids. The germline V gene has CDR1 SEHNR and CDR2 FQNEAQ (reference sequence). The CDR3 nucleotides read TGTGCCAGCAGCTTAACGGCAGGGGACGGGGAAAAACTGTTTTTT. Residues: CASSLTAGDGEKLFF.

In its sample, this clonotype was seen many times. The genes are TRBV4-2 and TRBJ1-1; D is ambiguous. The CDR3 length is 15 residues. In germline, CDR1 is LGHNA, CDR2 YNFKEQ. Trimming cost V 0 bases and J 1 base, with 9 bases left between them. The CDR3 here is CASSQDWTGNTEAFF. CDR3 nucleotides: TGTGCCAGCAGCCAAGATTGGACGGGGAACACTGAAGCTTTCTTT.

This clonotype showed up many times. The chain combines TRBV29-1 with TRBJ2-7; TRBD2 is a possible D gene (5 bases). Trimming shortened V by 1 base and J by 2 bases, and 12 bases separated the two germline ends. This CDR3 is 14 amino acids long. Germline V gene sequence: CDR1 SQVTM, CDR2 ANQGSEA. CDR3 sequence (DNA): TGCAGCGTTGAAGTAATGGAGGAACCCTACGAGCAGTACTTC. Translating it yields CSVEVMEEPYEQYF.

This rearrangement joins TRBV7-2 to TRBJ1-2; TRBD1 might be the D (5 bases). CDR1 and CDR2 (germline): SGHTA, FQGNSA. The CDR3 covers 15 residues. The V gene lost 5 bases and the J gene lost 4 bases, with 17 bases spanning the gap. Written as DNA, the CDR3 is TGTGCCAGCAGCCAAGATCCGGGGGAGTTCTATGGCTACACCTTC. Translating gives CASSQDPGEFYGYTF.

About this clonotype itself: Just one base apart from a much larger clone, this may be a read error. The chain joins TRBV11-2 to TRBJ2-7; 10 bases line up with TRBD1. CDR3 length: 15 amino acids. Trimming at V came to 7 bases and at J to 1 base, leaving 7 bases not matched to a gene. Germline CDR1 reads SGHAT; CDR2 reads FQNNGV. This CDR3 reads CASNSPDRGSYEQYF. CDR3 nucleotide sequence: TGTGCCAGCAACTCACCGGACAGGGGGTCCTACGAGCAGTACTTC.

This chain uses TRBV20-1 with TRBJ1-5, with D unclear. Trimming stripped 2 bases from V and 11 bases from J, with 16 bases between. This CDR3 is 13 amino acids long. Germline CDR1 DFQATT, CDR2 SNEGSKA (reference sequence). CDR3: CSARSASGRAQHF. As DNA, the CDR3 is TGCAGTGCTAGATCGGCTAGCGGGAGGGCCCAGCATTTT.

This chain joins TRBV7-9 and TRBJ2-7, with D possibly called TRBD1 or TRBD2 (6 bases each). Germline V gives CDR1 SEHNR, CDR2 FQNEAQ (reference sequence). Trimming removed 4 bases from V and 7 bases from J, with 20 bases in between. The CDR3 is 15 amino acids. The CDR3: CASSYGGLAYNEQYF. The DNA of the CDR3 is TGTGCCAGCAGCTACGGGGGCCTAGCCTACAATGAGCAGTACTTC.

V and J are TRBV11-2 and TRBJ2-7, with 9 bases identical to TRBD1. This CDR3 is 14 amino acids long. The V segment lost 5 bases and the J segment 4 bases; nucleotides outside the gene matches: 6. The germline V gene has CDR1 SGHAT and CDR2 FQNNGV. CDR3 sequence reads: CASSISGTGYEQYF. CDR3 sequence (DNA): TGTGCCAGCAGCATATCCGGGACAGGGTACGAGCAGTACTTC.

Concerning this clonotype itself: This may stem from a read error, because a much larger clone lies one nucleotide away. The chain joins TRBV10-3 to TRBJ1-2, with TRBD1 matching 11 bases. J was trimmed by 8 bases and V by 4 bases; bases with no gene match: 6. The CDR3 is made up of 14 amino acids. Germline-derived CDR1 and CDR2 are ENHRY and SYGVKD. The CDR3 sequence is CAISGTGGGLGYTF. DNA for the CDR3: TGTGCCATCAGTGGGACAGGGGGCGGTCTCGGCTACACCTTC.